This entry lists 3 T cell receptor beta chains sequenced from one sample in a study of blood T cell repertoires in COVID-19. TCRdb keeps only in-frame clones here, not all; method: immunoSEQ multiplex PCR. The table shows just under 85,000 clones, with approximately 86% occurring only once. Material: peripheral blood. These receptor sequences come from a man older than 75 with active or convalescent COVID-19.

The chain joins TRBV11-3 to TRBJ2-3; TRBD2 matches 7 bases. V was pared by 3 bases and J by 5 bases, with 5 bases of the junction left unmatched. The germline V gene encodes CDR1 SGHNT and CDR2 YENEEA. This CDR3 region has 14 residues. Here the CDR3 DNA reads TGTGCCAGCAGCTTTTTAGCGGGCGTAGATACGCAGTATTTT. Translated, it gives CASSFLAGVDTQYF.

This CDR3 is CASSPAGHGYTF. The CDR3 bases are TGTGCCAGCAGTCCCGCAGGGCATGGCTACACCTTC. The V call is TRBV28, the J call TRBJ1-2; tentatively, D is TRBD1 (5 bases). With 5 bases removed from V and 6 bases from J, the gap between germline ends came to 10 bases. CDR1 is MDHEN and CDR2 is SYDVKM in the germline V gene. CDR3 length equals 12 residues.

This clone came up a few times. The V call is TRBV28, the J call TRBJ1-4; TRBD1 agrees at 7 bases. The CDR3 is 12 amino acids. With 9 bases clipped from V and 5 bases from J, the junction kept 3 bases outside the gene matches. Germline-derived CDR1 and CDR2 are MDHEN and SYDVKM. The CDR3 coding sequence is TGTGCCAGTCGACAGGGAAATGAAAAACTGTTTTTT. It yields the protein CASRQGNEKLFF.